Listed below are T cell receptor beta chains from one sample, sequenced in a study of response to subunit inactivated influenza vaccine. Using its own MiXCR run on the RT-PCR reads, TCRdb lists one record per CDR3 protein. The sample has hundreds of thousands of distinct CDR3 sequences; around 8% are singletons. The sample consisted of PBMCs from blood, taken roughly 24 months after vaccination. The origin of the receptors is a man in his fifties or sixties who received an inactivated influenza vaccine. CDR3s include the opening cysteine and the closing phenylalanine or tryptophan. D genes are given only for firm matches. Not all rows give a size; the values are once, few, many and, for expanded clones, a class.

j_gene | abundance | v_gene | d_gene | len | CDR3aa | CDR3nt
TRBJ2-5 | few | TRBV6-5 | TRBD2 | 19 | CASSYSGGLAGDRMKTQYF | TGTGCCAGCAGTTACTCAGGTGGTCTAGCGGGGGACCGTATGAAGACCCAGTACTTC
TRBJ1-2 | few | TRBV3-1 | TRBD1 | 13 | CASTVSGGWGYTF | TGTGCCAGCACCGTCTCAGGGGGCTGGGGCTACACCTTC
TRBJ2-1 | - | TRBV7-6 | TRBD2 | 18 | CASSHWTLGTSDGNEQFF | TGTGCCAGCAGCCATTGGACCCTCGGGACTAGCGACGGCAATGAGCAGTTCTTC
TRBJ2-4 | few | TRBV11-2 | - | 13 | CASSLDLRNIQYF | TGTGCCAGCAGCTTAGATCTTAGAAACATTCAGTACTTC
TRBJ1-1 | many | TRBV7-2 | - | 15 | CASSLSFGVNTEAFF | TGTGCCAGCAGCTTAAGTTTTGGGGTGAACACTGAAGCTTTCTTT
TRBJ2-2 | - | TRBV5-1 | - | 15 | CASSSGQSGTGELFF | TGCGCCAGCAGCTCGGGACAATCTGGCACCGGGGAGCTGTTTTTT
TRBJ1-6 | few | TRBV20-1 | TRBD1 | 15 | CSARSGQGGRSPLHF | TGCAGTGCTAGATCCGGACAGGGGGGTCGGTCACCCCTCCACTTT
TRBJ2-7 | few | TRBV6-2/TRBV6-3 | - | 17 | CASSYSVPGHPTYEQYF | TGTGCCAGCAGTTACTCGGTCCCAGGCCACCCCACCTACGAGCAGTACTTC
TRBJ2-7 | few | TRBV7-2 | - | 15 | CASSSDSIPSYEQYF | TGTGCCAGCAGCAGCGACTCGATCCCTTCCTACGAGCAGTACTTC
TRBJ1-5 | - | TRBV4-2 | - | 16 | CASSQEGGAYNQPQHF | TGTGCCAGCAGCCAAGAAGGGGGGGCTTACAATCAGCCCCAGCATTTT
TRBJ2-3 | few | TRBV12-3/TRBV12-4 | TRBD2 | 15 | CASSRTSPLGDTQYF | TGTGCCAGCAGCCGGACTAGCCCATTGGGAGATACGCAGTATTTT
TRBJ1-2 | few | TRBV29-1 | TRBD1 | 13 | CSVRDRGNYGYTF | TGCAGCGTTAGGGACAGGGGCAACTATGGCTACACCTTC
TRBJ1-4 | few | TRBV5-5 | - | 15 | CASSYRWDFGEKLFF | TGTGCCAGCAGCTACCGCTGGGACTTCGGTGAAAAACTGTTTTTT
TRBJ2-3 | few | TRBV7-9 | - | 14 | CASSLDLNRDTQYF | TGTGCCAGCAGCTTAGACCTGAACAGGGATACGCAGTATTTT
TRBJ2-5 | few | TRBV5-1 | - | 16 | CASSSSLQASQETQYF | TGCGCCAGCAGCTCTTCTCTACAAGCATCCCAAGAGACCCAGTACTTC
TRBJ2-2 | few | TRBV20-1 | - | 15 | CSARDSSVGTGELFF | TGCAGTGCTAGAGATTCTAGCGTCGGCACCGGGGAGCTGTTTTTT
TRBJ2-7 | - | TRBV12-3/TRBV12-4 | TRBD2 | 15 | CASSPSSGGLYEQYF | TGTGCCAGCAGTCCCTCGAGCGGGGGGCTGTACGAGCAGTACTTC
TRBJ1-4 | - | TRBV6-2/TRBV6-3 | - | 13 | CASRDGSNEKLFF | TGTGCCAGCAGGGACGGATCTAATGAAAAACTGTTTTTT
TRBJ1-5 | few | TRBV6-1 | TRBD1 | 13 | CASSFDRGKPQHF | TGTGCCAGCAGCTTCGACAGGGGCAAGCCCCAGCATTTT
TRBJ2-2 | - | TRBV5-1 | TRBD1 | 15 | CATTTGPPNTGELFF | TGCGCCACCACGACAGGGCCGCCGAACACCGGGGAGCTGTTTTTT
TRBJ2-1 | - | TRBV11-2 | - | 18 | CASSLVGGGGTSYNEQFF | TGTGCCAGCAGCTTAGTGGGCGGGGGCGGAACCTCCTACAATGAGCAGTTCTTC
TRBJ1-4 | few | TRBV10-3 | TRBD1 | 13 | CAIRQGLYRKLFF | TGTGCCATCAGACAGGGGCTCTACCGAAAACTGTTTTTT
TRBJ2-1 | few | TRBV20-1 | TRBD2 | 15 | CSARGLAGQYNEQFF | TGCAGTGCTAGGGGGCTAGCGGGACAATACAATGAGCAGTTCTTC
TRBJ1-5 | many | TRBV15 | - | 12 | CATSKMGQPQHF | TGTGCCACCAGTAAGATGGGCCAGCCCCAGCATTTT
TRBJ2-7 | - | TRBV5-1 | - | 15 | CASSTTSGRPYEQYF | TGCGCCAGCAGCACGACCTCGGGACGGCCCTACGAGCAGTACTTC
TRBJ2-7 | - | TRBV5-1 | - | 14 | CASSLDRPLYEQHF | TGCGCCAGCAGCTTGGACAGGCCCCTCTACGAGCAGCACTTC
TRBJ2-3 | many | TRBV29-1 | - | 14 | CSVEKPPEDDTQYF | TGCAGCGTTGAAAAACCCCCGGAGGACGATACGCAGTATTTT
TRBJ2-2 | many | TRBV20-1 | - | 15 | CSAPNRRTNTGELFF | TGCAGTGCCCCAAACCGACGAACTAACACCGGGGAGCTGTTTTTT
TRBJ2-1 | - | TRBV11-3 | TRBD2 | 15 | CASSLDGLAGGLQFF | TGTGCCAGCAGCTTAGATGGACTAGCGGGAGGGCTGCAGTTCTTC
TRBJ2-3 | - | TRBV29-1 | TRBD1 | 11 | CSGGDRDTQYF | TGCAGCGGGGGGGACAGGGATACGCAGTATTTT
TRBJ1-2 | - | TRBV6-1 | - | 12 | CASRDRRYGYTF | TGTGCCAGCCGAGACAGGCGCTATGGCTACACCTTC
TRBJ2-7 | few | TRBV20-1 | TRBD2 | 15 | CSARDSGSGIYEQYF | TGCAGTGCTAGGGATAGCGGGAGTGGGATCTACGAGCAGTACTTC